The text below deals with one T cell receptor beta chain. Its antigen is unknown. CDR3 size: 12 residues. V lost 4 bases and J lost 10, with 14 bases in between. CDR1 is ENHRY and CDR2 is SYGVKD in the germline V gene. Data came from immunoSEQ multiplex PCR; TCRdb stores just in-frame clones and leaves some out. The data show tens of thousands of clones, roughly 81% seen once. This sample stems from a study of STAT3 mutations in large granular lymphocyte leukemia. General study results and limits: Every T-LGLL patient had at least one immunodominant TCRbeta clonotype.

Sequenced sample: PBMCs. This rearrangement joins TRBV10-3 to TRBJ2-7; perhaps TRBD1 as D (6 bases). This TCR derives from a human donor with T large granular lymphocyte leukemia. Some clones in this sample may be carry-over from other donors' samples. CDR3 nucleotide sequence: TGTGCCATCAGTGGATCAGGGGATCATCAGTACGTC. It translates to CAISGSGDHQYV.